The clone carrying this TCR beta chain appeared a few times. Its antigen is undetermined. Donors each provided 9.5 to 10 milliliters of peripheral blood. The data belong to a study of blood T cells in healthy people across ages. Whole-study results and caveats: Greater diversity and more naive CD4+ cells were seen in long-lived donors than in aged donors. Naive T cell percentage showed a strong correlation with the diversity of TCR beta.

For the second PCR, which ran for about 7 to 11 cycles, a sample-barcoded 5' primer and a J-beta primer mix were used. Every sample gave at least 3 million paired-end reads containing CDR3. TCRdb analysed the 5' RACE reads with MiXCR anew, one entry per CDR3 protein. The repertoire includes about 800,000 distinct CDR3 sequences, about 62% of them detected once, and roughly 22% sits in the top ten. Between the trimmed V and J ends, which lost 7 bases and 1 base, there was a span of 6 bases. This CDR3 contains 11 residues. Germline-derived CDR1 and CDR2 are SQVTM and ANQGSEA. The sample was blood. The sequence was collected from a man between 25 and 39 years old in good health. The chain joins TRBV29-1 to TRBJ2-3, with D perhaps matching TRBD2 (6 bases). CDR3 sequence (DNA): TGCAGCGGGAGGGGCACAGATACGCAGTATTTT. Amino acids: CSGRGTDTQYF.